One and the same sample provided the 30 T cell receptor beta chains below, sequenced in a study of graft-versus-host responses after intestinal transplantation. TCRdb keeps only in-frame clones here, not all; method: immunoSEQ multiplex PCR. Among approximately 92,000 clones listed, under 95% were seen once. No antigen is known for these receptors. Here the sequenced sample was unstimulated CD8+ T cells sorted from spleen or lymph node cells, taken before intestinal transplant. The receptors come from a human donor who received an intestinal transplant.

The rearrangement joins TRBV7-3 to TRBJ2-2; no clear D gene. This CDR3 contains 11 residues. CDR1 and CDR2 (germline): SGHTA, FQGTGA. Trimming took off 7 bases at V and 3 bases at J, with 3 bases between the two ends. The DNA of the CDR3 is TGTGCCAGCAAGGACACCGGGGAGCTGTTTTTT. Its translation: CASKDTGELFF.

The chain has TRBV29-1 and TRBJ1-2; the D is unclear. The CDR3 has 14 amino acids. CDR1 is SQVTM, CDR2 ANQGSEA, per germline. V lost 3 bases and J 6 bases, leaving 17 bases between the germline ends. The CDR3 coding sequence is TGCAGCGTTGAGAGCGCCGGGTCGGAAAATGGCTACACCTTC. This gives the protein CSVESAGSENGYTF. The full variable domain, in which reference TRBV29-1 and TRBJ1-2 provide the parts outside the CDR3, is SAVISQKPSRDICQRGTSLTIQCQVDSQVTMMFWYRQQPGQSLTLIATANQGSEATYESGFVIDKFPISRPNLTFSTLTVSNMSPEDSSIYLCSVESAGSENGYTFGSGTRLTVV.

J is TRBJ1-2 and V is TRBV30, with D possibly TRBD1 on 6 matching bases. CDR3 length: 13 amino acids. Germline V gene sequence: CDR1 GTSNPN, CDR2 SVGIG (reference sequence). Trimming stripped 7 bases from V and 5 bases from J, with 17 bases between. This CDR3 is CASNTGIGYGYTF. CDR3 nucleotide sequence: TGTGCCTCAAACACAGGGATAGGGTATGGCTACACCTTC. The full variable domain, with the rest looked up from reference TRBV30 and TRBJ1-2, is SQTIHQWPATLVQPVGSPLSLECTVEGTSNPNLYWYRQAAGRGLQLLFYSVGIGQISSEVPQNLSASRPQDRQFILSSKKLLLSDSGFYLCASNTGIGYGYTFGSGTRLTVV.

This clone came up a few times. Within the sample, other DNA sequences also encode this same CDR3. V is TRBV10-3 and J is TRBJ2-3, with TRBD2 identical over 12 bases. V shed 6 bases and J 4 bases; nucleotides not matched to a gene: 5. CDR3 size: 15 residues. Germline loops: CDR1 ENHRY, CDR2 SYGVKD. CDR3 DNA: TGTGCCATCAGACCGACTAGCGGGAGACCAGATACGCAGTATTTT. Protein sequence: CAIRPTSGRPDTQYF.

The rearrangement joins TRBV7-2 to TRBJ2-1; D might be TRBD1 (7 bases). There are 14 residues in the CDR3. V was pared by 3 bases and J by 8 bases, with 14 bases between. Germline V gene lookup returns CDR1 SGHTA and CDR2 FQGNSA. The CDR3 loop reads CASSFLGGTDEQFF. CDR3 nucleotides: TGTGCCAGCAGCTTTTTAGGGGGGACAGATGAGCAGTTCTTC.

This chain connects TRBV14 to TRBJ2-5, with TRBD1 matching over 9 bases. The trim removed 3 bases at V and 5 bases at J, leaving 4 bases unmatched. The germline V gene encodes CDR1 SGHDN and CDR2 FVKESK. The CDR3 runs to 14 residues. Written as DNA, the CDR3 is TGTGCCAGCAGCCAGGACAGGGGAAGGGAGACCCAGTACTTC. Its translation: CASSQDRGRETQYF.

This rearrangement joins TRBV9 to TRBJ2-3; 13 positions match TRBD2. Germline V lookup: CDR1 SGDLS, CDR2 YYNGEE. J lost 5 bases, V lost 4 bases, and 7 bases had no gene match. The CDR3 sequence is 16 residues long. The CDR3 sequence is CASSPLAGGPVDTQYF. CDR3 in DNA: TGTGCCAGCAGCCCACTAGCGGGGGGGCCCGTAGATACGCAGTATTTT.

Ten or more counts support this clone. The rearrangement joins TRBV6-4 to TRBJ1-2; D gene uncertain. Trimming stripped 0 bases from V and 2 bases from J, with 4 bases between. Germline V gives CDR1 MRHNA, CDR2 SNTAGT. The CDR3 spans 13 residues. CDR3 in amino acids: CASSDSGNYGYTF. In DNA form, the CDR3 reads TGTGCCAGCAGTGACTCAGGGAACTATGGCTACACCTTC.

The genes are TRBV6-1 and TRBJ2-1, with D unresolved. In germline, CDR1 is MNHNS, CDR2 SASEGT. This CDR3 is 11 amino acids long. Between the trimmed V and J ends, which lost 8 bases and 4 bases, there was a span of 6 bases. CDR3 protein: CASYTYNEQFF. Written as DNA, the CDR3 is TGTGCCAGCTACACTTACAATGAGCAGTTCTTC.

The J gene is TRBJ2-7, the V gene TRBV7-9; 12 bases are a match to TRBD1. V was pared by 5 bases and J by 4 bases, with 6 bases of the junction left unmatched. Germline lookup yields CDR1 SEHNR and CDR2 FQNEAQ (reference sequence). There are 15 residues in the CDR3. CDR3 bases: TGTGCCAGCAGCCTACCGGGACAGGGGGCTTACGAGCAGTACTTC. Its translation: CASSLPGQGAYEQYF.

The chain combines TRBV6-5 with TRBJ1-3; D remains ambiguous. Germline V gives CDR1 MNHEY, CDR2 SVGAGI. This CDR3 contains 16 residues. V was clipped by 4 bases and J by 0 bases, with 13 bases between them. CDR3 loop: CASSSNPRFSGNTIYF. Here the CDR3 DNA reads TGTGCCAGCAGTTCCAACCCCAGGTTCTCTGGAAACACCATATATTTT.

The chain links TRBV6-5 to TRBJ2-7, with TRBD2 matching 8 bases. This CDR3 is 14 amino acids long. V shed 6 bases, J shed 3 bases, and the junction held 7 bases outside the gene matches. Germline V CDR1 and CDR2: MNHEY, SVGAGI. CDR3 DNA sequence: TGTGCCAGCAGCTTAGCGGGATTGGTCTACGAGCAGTACTTC. Translation: CASSLAGLVYEQYF.

The CDR3 spells CASGLAAGLAEKIAAGELFF. The CDR3 coding sequence is TGTGCTAGTGGTTTGGCGGCTGGGCTAGCGGAGAAAATCGCGGCCGGGGAGCTGTTTTTT. The chain links TRBV12-5 to TRBJ2-2; 7 bases fit TRBD2. V lost 1 base and J lost 6; bases outside the gene matches: 20. Germline V gene data show CDR1 as LGHNT and CDR2 as FRNRAP. There are 20 residues in the CDR3. Looking up the rest from reference TRBV12-5 and TRBJ2-2 gives the full variable domain: DARVTQTPRHKVTEMGQEVTMRCQPILGHNTVFWYRQTMMQGLELLAYFRNRAPLDDSGMPKDRFSAEMPDATLATLKIQPSEPRDSAVYFCASGLAAGLAEKIAAGELFFGEGSRLTVL.

This chain connects TRBV13 to TRBJ1-2; unclear D gene. From germline, CDR1 is PRHDT and CDR2 FYEKMQ (reference sequence). The CDR3 contains 14 residues. The V end lost 1 base, the J end lost 3 bases, and 9 bases lay between the germline ends. The CDR3 DNA reads TGTGCCAGCAGCTTAGCGGTCGACGACTATGGCTACACCTTC. This encodes CASSLAVDDYGYTF.

Comment on this clone: A junction boundary mismatches the germline segment, possibly from a read error. The chain is built from TRBV11-1 and TRBJ2-5; D may be TRBD2 (5 bases). Germline V gene lookup returns CDR1 SGHAT and CDR2 FQDESV (reference sequence). CDR3 length equals 14 residues. For the CDR3, the DNA is TGTGCCAGCAGCCTCTCTACACGGTGGGAGATCCAGTACTTC. Its translation: CASSLSTRWEIQYF.

This rearrangement joins TRBV7-9 to TRBJ1-5, with D unclear. The V gene's germline CDR1 is SEHNR and CDR2 FQNEAQ (reference sequence). The V and J ends lost 2 bases and 7 bases respectively, with 12 bases between them. This CDR3 has 14 residues. The CDR3 region has the DNA TGTGCCAGCAGCTTATCCACTCGGGGACAGCCCCAGCATTTT. Residues: CASSLSTRGQPQHF. The full variable domain, its missing parts supplied by reference TRBV7-9 and TRBJ1-5, is DTGVSQNPRHKITKRGQNVTFRCDPISEHNRLYWYRQTLGQGPEFLTYFQNEAQLEKSRLLSDRFSAERPKGSFSTLEIQRTEQGDSAMYLCASSLSTRGQPQHFGDGTRLSIL.

V and J are TRBV13 and TRBJ1-2; tentative D call: TRBD1 (6 bases). Trimming shortened V by 3 bases and J by 5 bases, and 10 bases separated the two germline ends. Germline V CDR1 and CDR2: PRHDT, FYEKMQ (reference sequence). This CDR3 region has 13 residues. The CDR3 coding sequence is TGTGCCAGCAGCTTCACGGGGGCGTATGGCTACACCTTC. Residues: CASSFTGAYGYTF.

The chain combines TRBV10-3 with TRBJ2-7, with D perhaps matching TRBD2 (5 bases). The germline gives CDR1 ENHRY, CDR2 SYGVKD. The CDR3 runs 15 residues. Trimming pared 8 bases from V and 7 bases from J, leaving 24 bases between. Here the CDR3 reads CAISRAASRSGEQYF. CDR3 coding DNA: TGTGCCATCTCCCGGGCAGCCAGCAGGTCGGGGGAGCAGTACTTC.

The chain uses TRBV9 and TRBJ2-1, with a tentative D call TRBD1 (6 bases). Trimming stripped 1 base from V and 4 bases from J, with 12 bases between. Germline V gene lookup returns CDR1 SGDLS and CDR2 YYNGEE. CDR3 length equals 15 residues. CDR3 sequence (DNA): TGTGCCAGCAGCGTATTCAGGGACATTTACAATGAGCAGTTCTTC. It yields the protein CASSVFRDIYNEQFF.

Comment on this clone: Compared with germline, one end of the junction differs, possibly owing to a read error. The J gene is TRBJ2-2, the V gene TRBV9, with D perhaps matching TRBD1 or TRBD2 (6 bases each). The CDR3 has 15 amino acids. Germline V gene data show CDR1 as SGDLS and CDR2 as YYNGEE. The CDR3 region is CASGVDGGTGGELFF. The CDR3, as DNA: TGTGCCAGCGGCGTAGACGGGGGCACGGGCGGGGAGCTGTTTTTT.

The chain recombines TRBV28 with TRBJ1-1, with 8 bases fitting TRBD1. CDR1 is MDHEN and CDR2 is SYDVKM in the germline V gene. The J segment lost 2 bases and the V segment lost 8 bases, leaving 7 bases of the junction unmatched. The CDR3 has 14 residues. CDR3 sequence: CASRPGQGNTEAFF. In nucleotides, the CDR3 is TGTGCCAGCCGGCCCGGACAGGGCAACACTGAAGCTTTCTTT. Filled out from reference TRBV28 and TRBJ1-1, the complete variable domain reads DVKVTQSSRYLVKRTGEKVFLECVQDMDHENMFWYRQDPGLGLRLIYFSYDVKMKEKGDIPEGYSVSREKKERFSLILESASTNQTSMYLCASRPGQGNTEAFFGQGTRLTVV.

The V gene is TRBV12-5, the J gene TRBJ1-1, with D tentatively TRBD1 (5 bases). V gave up 7 bases and J gave up 0 bases, with 15 bases separating them. The CDR3 consists of 15 residues. Germline V lookup: CDR1 LGHNT, CDR2 FRNRAP. The CDR3 nucleotides are TGTGCTAGTGCCCTCTGGGGGGGTATGAACACTGAAGCTTTCTTT. Protein sequence: CASALWGGMNTEAFF.

The V call is TRBV27, the J call TRBJ2-3; 7 nucleotides line up with TRBD1. The J segment lost 2 bases and the V segment lost 5 bases, leaving 7 bases of the junction unmatched. The CDR3 runs to 15 residues. From germline, CDR1 is MNHEY and CDR2 SMNVEV (reference sequence). The CDR3 nucleotides read TGTGCCAGCAGTCCTGGGGACAGCTACACAGATACGCAGTATTTT. Its protein is CASSPGDSYTDTQYF.

CDR3 bases: TGTGCCAGCAGCTTAGATCCCCCGGCGGGGGGCTACAATGAGCAGTTCTTC. This encodes CASSLDPPAGGYNEQFF. This chain uses TRBV11-3 with TRBJ2-1, with 8 bases that match TRBD2. The CDR3 consists of 17 residues. V was clipped by 0 bases and J by 3 bases; unmatched bases: 7. In germline, CDR1 is SGHNT, CDR2 YENEEA.

The chain uses TRBV4-1 and TRBJ1-1; no reliable D call. Germline V lookup: CDR1 MGHRA, CDR2 YSYEKL. V gave up 3 bases and J gave up 0 bases, with 17 bases separating them. This CDR3 contains 17 residues. The CDR3 nucleotides are TGCGCCAGCAGCCACCCCGGCCGGGAGTATCTGAACACTGAAGCTTTCTTT. Translation gives CASSHPGREYLNTEAFF.

V usage is TRBV10-3 and J usage is TRBJ2-5; D not certain. The V and J ends lost 2 bases and 5 bases respectively, with 9 bases between them. CDR3 length: 13 residues. Germline V gene sequence: CDR1 ENHRY, CDR2 SYGVKD. This CDR3 is CAISENGSETQYF. The CDR3 bases are TGTGCCATCAGTGAGAATGGGTCCGAGACCCAGTACTTC.

V and J are TRBV11-2 and TRBJ2-3; D unclear. Germline V CDR1 and CDR2: SGHAT, FQNNGV. V lost 1 base to trimming and J lost 5 bases, with 13 bases between them. The length of the CDR3 is 15 residues. CDR3 DNA: TGTGCCAGCAGCTTAGTAGGGATGACGGGAGATACGCAGTATTTT. It specifies CASSLVGMTGDTQYF. The whole variable domain, remainder taken from reference TRBV11-2 and TRBJ2-3, is EAGVAQSPRYKIIEKRQSVAFWCNPISGHATLYWYQQILGQGPKLLIQFQNNGVVDDSQLPKDRFSAERLKGVDSTLKIQPAKLEDSAVYLCASSLVGMTGDTQYFGPGTRLTVL.

J is TRBJ2-5 and V is TRBV10-2, with 9 positions matching TRBD1. Looked up from germline, CDR1 is WSHSY and CDR2 is SAAADI. V dropped 3 bases and J dropped 7; count of bases not matched to a gene: 12. The CDR3 contains 16 residues. CDR3 bases: TGCGCCAGCAGTGAATCCGGGACAGGGCGTCGGTGGACCCAGTACTTC. Its translation is CASSESGTGRRWTQYF.

The chain links TRBV5-6 to TRBJ2-2; TRBD1 is a possible D gene (6 bases). CDR3 length: 15 amino acids. Trimming cost V 4 bases and J 4 bases, with 14 bases left between them. Germline CDR1 and CDR2: SGHDT and YYEEEE. In DNA form, the CDR3 reads TGTGCCAGCAGCAGAACCAACAGGGCCACCGGGGAGCTGTTTTTT. It translates to CASSRTNRATGELFF. The variable domain in full, with the rest retrieved from reference TRBV5-6 and TRBJ2-2, is DAGVTQSPTHLIKTRGQQVTLRCSPKSGHDTVSWYQQALGQGPQFIFQYYEEEERQRGNFPDRFSGHQFPNYSSELNVNALLLGDSALYLCASSRTNRATGELFFGEGSRLTVL.

The table lists this clone with a count of one. The CDR3 DNA sequence: TGCGCCAGCAGCACAGGGGACTGGTACAATGAGCAGTTCTTC. As protein: CASSTGDWYNEQFF. This chain uses TRBV5-1 with TRBJ2-1, with D possibly being TRBD1 (7 bases). V lost 4 bases to trimming and J lost 4 bases, with 12 bases between them. This CDR3 region has 14 residues. The germline CDR1 and CDR2 sequences are SGHRS and YFSETQ.